This T cell receptor beta chain was captured by sequencing in a study of blood T cells in healthy people across ages. Total RNA was extracted at no less than 5 micrograms per sample. Using a J-beta primer mix together with a sample-barcoded 5' primer, a second PCR was run for roughly 7 to 11 cycles. A single record per CDR3 protein comes from TCRdb applying MiXCR to the 5' RACE reads. The sample holds 1,300,000 or so distinct CDR3 sequences, approximately 63% seen once. Trimming pared 7 bases from V and 5 bases from J, leaving 20 bases between. There are 15 residues in the CDR3. Germline CDR1 is MNHNS and CDR2 is SASEGT.

The sequenced sample consisted of blood. The source is a young man in good health. The rearrangement links TRBV6-1 to TRBJ2-5; a possible D gene is TRBD1 (6 bases). The CDR3 is CASMVWVGGLETQYF. As DNA, the CDR3 is TGTGCCAGCATGGTCTGGGTAGGGGGTTTGGAGACCCAGTACTTC.